Listed below are T cell receptor beta chains from one sample, sequenced in a study of cytomegalovirus exposure and HLA in healthy donors. The repertoire was sequenced with immunoSEQ multiplex PCR; TCRdb's copy has only in-frame clones and lacks some. The table lists about 54,000 clones, 70% to 80% of them singletons. Sequencing input: PBMCs. The receptors derive from a female donor in good health and CMV-seronegative. Each CDR3 is given with its conserved first and last residue. D genes are given only for firm matches. Size values are once, few and many counts, or a class for expanded clones, and some rows have none.

CDR3 DNA: TGTTCCAGCAGCTCCCGGGACAGGGTCGCAACTAATGAAAAACTGTTTTTT
CDR3 protein: CSSSSRDRVATNEKLFF
V gene: TRBV7-9
D gene: TRBD1
clone size: .
J gene: TRBJ1-4

CDR3 DNA: TGCGCCAGCAGCCAAGTTGGCTCAGGCTCTGGGGCCAACGTCCTGACTTTC
CDR3 protein: CASSQVGSGSGANVLTF
V gene: TRBV4-3
D gene: .
clone size: few
J gene: TRBJ2-6

CDR3 DNA: TGTGCCTGGAGTCCGACAGGGAATCAGCCCCAGCATTTT
CDR3 protein: CAWSPTGNQPQHF
V gene: TRBV30
D gene: TRBD1
clone size: .
J gene: TRBJ1-5

CDR3 DNA: TGTGCCAGCAGTGCCGGGACAACCTATGGCTACACCTTC
CDR3 protein: CASSAGTTYGYTF
V gene: TRBV7-9
D gene: .
clone size: .
J gene: TRBJ1-2

CDR3 DNA: TGTGCCAGCGGACTCACTTACGAGCAGTACTTC
CDR3 protein: CASGLTYEQYF
V gene: TRBV7-9
D gene: .
clone size: .
J gene: TRBJ2-7

CDR3 DNA: TGTGCCTGGAGTGCAGGGTATAATTCACCCCTCCACTTT
CDR3 protein: CAWSAGYNSPLHF
V gene: TRBV30
D gene: .
clone size: .
J gene: TRBJ1-6

CDR3 DNA: TGTGCCAGTAGGAAGACGGACAGGCCATCTGAAAAACTGTTTTTT
CDR3 protein: CASRKTDRPSEKLFF
V gene: TRBV19
D gene: TRBD1
clone size: .
J gene: TRBJ1-4

CDR3 DNA: TGTGCCGCAATCCCGGGACAGGGTATAGTGGAGACCCAGTACTTC
CDR3 protein: CAAIPGQGIVETQYF
V gene: TRBV10-3
D gene: TRBD1
clone size: .
J gene: TRBJ2-5

CDR3 DNA: TGTGCCAGCAGCTCCGCGGCCCTCTATGGCTACACCTTC
CDR3 protein: CASSSAALYGYTF
V gene: TRBV11-2
D gene: .
clone size: .
J gene: TRBJ1-2

CDR3 DNA: TGTGCTAGCAGCTCCCTTCCACGGGAGCAAGAGACCCAGTACTTC
CDR3 protein: CASSSLPREQETQYF
V gene: TRBV7-7
D gene: .
clone size: .
J gene: TRBJ2-5

CDR3 DNA: TGTGCCAGCAGCTTGGATCAGGGAAATTCACCCCTCCACTTT
CDR3 protein: CASSLDQGNSPLHF
V gene: TRBV5-8
D gene: .
clone size: .
J gene: TRBJ1-6

CDR3 DNA: TGTGCCAGCAGCTACCCCGGGACAGGGACCTACGAGCAGTACTTC
CDR3 protein: CASSYPGTGTYEQYF
V gene: TRBV7-9
D gene: TRBD1
clone size: few
J gene: TRBJ2-7

CDR3 DNA: TGTGCCAGCAGTTCCACAGGGGTCTATGGCTACACCTTC
CDR3 protein: CASSSTGVYGYTF
V gene: TRBV2
D gene: TRBD1
clone size: .
J gene: TRBJ1-2

CDR3 DNA: TGCGCCAGGCCGCGGCTCGACACAGATACGCAGTATTTT
CDR3 protein: CARPRLDTDTQYF
V gene: TRBV23-1
D gene: .
clone size: .
J gene: TRBJ2-3

CDR3 DNA: TGTGCCAGCAGCTTACTACAGGGCAATAATGAAAAACTGTTTTTT
CDR3 protein: CASSLLQGNNEKLFF
V gene: TRBV7-2
D gene: .
clone size: once
J gene: TRBJ1-4

CDR3 DNA: TGTGCCAGCAGCTCAGAGGGACAGGGGACTTCACCCCTCCACTTT
CDR3 protein: CASSSEGQGTSPLHF
V gene: TRBV5-5
D gene: TRBD1
clone size: once
J gene: TRBJ1-6

CDR3 DNA: TGCGCCACCTACCGAACCACAGAAGGGGCTCGAGCCAAAAACATTCAGTACTTC
CDR3 protein: CATYRTTEGARAKNIQYF
V gene: TRBV23-1
D gene: .
clone size: .
J gene: TRBJ2-4

CDR3 DNA: TGTGCCAGCAGCTTCTGGACATCAAACACTGAAGCTTTCTTT
CDR3 protein: CASSFWTSNTEAFF
V gene: TRBV7-2
D gene: .
clone size: .
J gene: TRBJ1-1

CDR3 DNA: TGTGCCAGCAGATACAGGGGCATGAACACTGAAGCTTTCTTT
CDR3 protein: CASRYRGMNTEAFF
V gene: TRBV2
D gene: TRBD1
clone size: once
J gene: TRBJ1-1

CDR3 DNA: TGTGCCAGCAGACACAGGGGGCTTGTGGAGCAGTACTTC
CDR3 protein: CASRHRGLVEQYF
V gene: TRBV2
D gene: TRBD1
clone size: .
J gene: TRBJ2-7

CDR3 DNA: TGTGCCAGCAGCCCCCGGTGGGGGGGACTAGCGGATTACGAGCAGTACTTC
CDR3 protein: CASSPRWGGLADYEQYF
V gene: TRBV11-2
D gene: TRBD2
clone size: once
J gene: TRBJ2-7

CDR3 DNA: TGTGTCAGCAGTTTTCAGGGCAAGGGAAATTCACCCCTCCACTTT
CDR3 protein: CVSSFQGKGNSPLHF
V gene: TRBV27
D gene: .
clone size: .
J gene: TRBJ1-6

CDR3 DNA: TGTGCCACCAGCAGAGAGGGACAGGCGGCTGGGCAGTTCTTC
CDR3 protein: CATSREGQAAGQFF
V gene: TRBV15
D gene: TRBD1
clone size: .
J gene: TRBJ2-1

CDR3 DNA: TGTGCCAGCAGCCAAGAATGGCTAGCGGGGCACCAAAACTCCTACGAGCAGTACTTC
CDR3 protein: CASSQEWLAGHQNSYEQYF
V gene: TRBV4-2
D gene: TRBD2
clone size: once
J gene: TRBJ2-7

CDR3 DNA: TGTGCCAGCAGGCCCCGCGGGGGCTTGAACACTGAAGCTTTCTTT
CDR3 protein: CASRPRGGLNTEAFF
V gene: TRBV5-4
D gene: .
clone size: few
J gene: TRBJ1-1

CDR3 DNA: TGTGCCAGCAGCGGACAGGGAAACGTGCAGTACTTC
CDR3 protein: CASSGQGNVQYF
V gene: TRBV2
D gene: TRBD1
clone size: .
J gene: TRBJ2-7

CDR3 DNA: TGTGCCAGCGGCCGGGAACAGGGGGCAGTGGAGACCCAGTACTTC
CDR3 protein: CASGREQGAVETQYF
V gene: TRBV4-2
D gene: TRBD1
clone size: .
J gene: TRBJ2-5

CDR3 DNA: TGCGCCAGCAGCTTGACCGACAGGATCTACGAGCAGTACTTC
CDR3 protein: CASSLTDRIYEQYF
V gene: TRBV5-1
D gene: .
clone size: .
J gene: TRBJ2-7

CDR3 DNA: TGCGCCAGCAGCTCGACGTCAGGGGGGCAAGAGACCCAGTACTTC
CDR3 protein: CASSSTSGGQETQYF
V gene: TRBV5-1
D gene: .
clone size: .
J gene: TRBJ2-5

CDR3 DNA: TGTGCCAGCTCATGGACAGACTCCAACTATGGCTACACCTTC
CDR3 protein: CASSWTDSNYGYTF
V gene: TRBV18
D gene: .
clone size: .
J gene: TRBJ1-2

CDR3 DNA: TGTGCCAGCGGAACCCTAGGGGTAGACTATGGCTACACCTTC
CDR3 protein: CASGTLGVDYGYTF
V gene: TRBV7-9
D gene: .
clone size: .
J gene: TRBJ1-2

CDR3 DNA: TGTGCCAGCAGTCCGTTTCGCACAGGGCGCCCGCGTGAAGCTTTCTTT
CDR3 protein: CASSPFRTGRPREAFF
V gene: TRBV27
D gene: .
clone size: .
J gene: TRBJ1-1

CDR3 DNA: TGCGCCAGCAGCTTGCCCGGGACAGGGGGGAACACTGAAGCTTTCTTT
CDR3 protein: CASSLPGTGGNTEAFF
V gene: TRBV5-1
D gene: TRBD1
clone size: .
J gene: TRBJ1-1

CDR3 DNA: TGTGCCAGCAGTTCCACCTACGAGCAGTACTTC
CDR3 protein: CASSSTYEQYF
V gene: TRBV6-6
D gene: .
clone size: few
J gene: TRBJ2-7

CDR3 DNA: TGTTCCAGCAGCTTATCGGGTGATACTGAAGCTTTCTTT
CDR3 protein: CSSSLSGDTEAFF
V gene: TRBV7-9
D gene: .
clone size: .
J gene: TRBJ1-1

CDR3 DNA: TGCGCCAGCAGGGCTAGCGGGGGTTCAAGCTCCTACAATGAGCAGTTCTTC
CDR3 protein: CASRASGGSSSYNEQFF
V gene: TRBV5-1
D gene: TRBD2
clone size: .
J gene: TRBJ2-1

CDR3 DNA: TGCGCCAGCAGCTTGGGCGGGGGGTTCACAGATACGCAGTATTTT
CDR3 protein: CASSLGGGFTDTQYF
V gene: TRBV5-1
D gene: TRBD2
clone size: .
J gene: TRBJ2-3

CDR3 DNA: TGTGCCTGGACAGGGCTGGGCACAGATACGCAGTATTTT
CDR3 protein: CAWTGLGTDTQYF
V gene: TRBV30
D gene: .
clone size: once
J gene: TRBJ2-3

CDR3 DNA: TGTGCCAGCAGCTTAGAGGGGAACTATAATTCACCCCTCCACTTT
CDR3 protein: CASSLEGNYNSPLHF
V gene: TRBV7-2
D gene: .
clone size: once
J gene: TRBJ1-6

CDR3 DNA: TGTGCCAGCAGTGACGGACTAGCGAGCTCCTACAATGAGCAGTTCTTC
CDR3 protein: CASSDGLASSYNEQFF
V gene: TRBV6-4
D gene: TRBD2
clone size: .
J gene: TRBJ2-1

CDR3 DNA: TGTGCCAGCAGCATGTTCCGCGGGGGAGGGGATACGCAGTATTTT
CDR3 protein: CASSMFRGGGDTQYF
V gene: TRBV7-3
D gene: TRBD2
clone size: .
J gene: TRBJ2-3

CDR3 DNA: TGCGCCAGCAGCTTGGAAGCGGGGGGACTAATCGAGCAGTACTTC
CDR3 protein: CASSLEAGGLIEQYF
V gene: TRBV5-1
D gene: TRBD2
clone size: .
J gene: TRBJ2-7

CDR3 DNA: TGTGCCAGCAGTCCCTCACTTGACAGGGGGCATGAAAAACTGTTTTTT
CDR3 protein: CASSPSLDRGHEKLFF
V gene: TRBV2
D gene: TRBD1
clone size: .
J gene: TRBJ1-4

CDR3 DNA: TGTGCCAGCTCACCCGATCGGACAGGAGATGGCTACACCTTC
CDR3 protein: CASSPDRTGDGYTF
V gene: TRBV18
D gene: TRBD1
clone size: .
J gene: TRBJ1-2

CDR3 DNA: TGTGCCAGCAGTTTCGACCCACTCCCCAGGGTGGAGAGAAACACTGAAGCTTTCTTT
CDR3 protein: CASSFDPLPRVERNTEAFF
V gene: TRBV27
D gene: .
clone size: once
J gene: TRBJ1-1

CDR3 DNA: TGTGCCAGTAGTATAGGGAAGGGGGCCAGCACAGATACGCAGTATTTT
CDR3 protein: CASSIGKGASTDTQYF
V gene: TRBV19
D gene: TRBD1
clone size: .
J gene: TRBJ2-3

CDR3 DNA: TGTGCCAGCTCACCACGGGACTTGGCTCCTTGGGGCTACACCTTC
CDR3 protein: CASSPRDLAPWGYTF
V gene: TRBV18
D gene: .
clone size: once
J gene: TRBJ1-2

CDR3 DNA: TGTGCCAGCATGAGACAGGGGGCCACGGGCTACACCTTC
CDR3 protein: CASMRQGATGYTF
V gene: TRBV28
D gene: TRBD1
clone size: .
J gene: TRBJ1-2

CDR3 DNA: TGTGCCAGCTCACCGGCAATCCCCGAGCGGGGCTACACCTTC
CDR3 protein: CASSPAIPERGYTF
V gene: TRBV18
D gene: .
clone size: .
J gene: TRBJ1-2

CDR3 DNA: TGTGCCAACAGCTTGTACCGGGAAGATGGAAACACCATATATTTT
CDR3 protein: CANSLYREDGNTIYF
V gene: TRBV5-6
D gene: .
clone size: .
J gene: TRBJ1-3

CDR3 DNA: TGTGCCAGCGGTGACAGGGACGAGCAGTACTTC
CDR3 protein: CASGDRDEQYF
V gene: TRBV27
D gene: TRBD1
clone size: .
J gene: TRBJ2-7

CDR3 DNA: TGTGCCAGCAGCTGGCAGGGGGCCGCCACCGGGGAGCTGTTTTTT
CDR3 protein: CASSWQGAATGELFF
V gene: TRBV5-4
D gene: TRBD1
clone size: .
J gene: TRBJ2-2

CDR3 DNA: TGTGCCAGTACCCCCACCCCACGGGTCGGAGAAAAACTGTTTTTT
CDR3 protein: CASTPTPRVGEKLFF
V gene: TRBV19
D gene: .
clone size: few
J gene: TRBJ1-4